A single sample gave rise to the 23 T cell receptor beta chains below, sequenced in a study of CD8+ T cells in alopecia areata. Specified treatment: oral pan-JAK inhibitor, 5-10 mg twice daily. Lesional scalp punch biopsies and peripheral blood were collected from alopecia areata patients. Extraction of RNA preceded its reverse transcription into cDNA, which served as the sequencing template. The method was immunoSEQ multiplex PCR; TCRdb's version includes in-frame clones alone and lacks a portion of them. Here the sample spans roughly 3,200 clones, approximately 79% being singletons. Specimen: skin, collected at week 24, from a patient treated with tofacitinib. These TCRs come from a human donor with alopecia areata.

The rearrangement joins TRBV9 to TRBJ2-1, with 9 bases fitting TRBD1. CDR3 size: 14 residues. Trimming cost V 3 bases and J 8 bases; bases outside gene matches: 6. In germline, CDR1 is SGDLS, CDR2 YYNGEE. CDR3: CASSDRDRAHEQFF. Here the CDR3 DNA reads TGTGCCAGCAGCGACCGGGACAGGGCCCATGAGCAGTTCTTC.

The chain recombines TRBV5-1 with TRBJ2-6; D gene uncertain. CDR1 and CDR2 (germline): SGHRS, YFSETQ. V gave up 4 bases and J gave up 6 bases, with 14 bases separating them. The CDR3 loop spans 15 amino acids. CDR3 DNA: TGCGCCAGCAGCCCCCTACTGGATTTGGCCAACGTCCTGACTTTC. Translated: CASSPLLDLANVLTF.

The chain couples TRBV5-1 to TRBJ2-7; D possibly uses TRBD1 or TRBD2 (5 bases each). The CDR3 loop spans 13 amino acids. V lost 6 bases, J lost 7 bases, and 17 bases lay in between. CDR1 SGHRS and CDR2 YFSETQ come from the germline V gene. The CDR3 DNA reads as TGCGCCAGCAAAGGGACGTACCCTTGGGAGCAGTACTTC. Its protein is CASKGTYPWEQYF.

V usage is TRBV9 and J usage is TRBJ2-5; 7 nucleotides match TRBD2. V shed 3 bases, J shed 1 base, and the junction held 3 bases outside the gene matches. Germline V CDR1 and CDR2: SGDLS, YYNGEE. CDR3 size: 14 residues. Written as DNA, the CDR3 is TGTGCCAGCAGCGCTGGGACTATCCAAGAGACCCAGTACTTC. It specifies CASSAGTIQETQYF. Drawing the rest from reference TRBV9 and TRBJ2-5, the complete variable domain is DSGVTQTPKHLITATGQRVTLRCSPRSGDLSVYWYQQSLDQGLQFLIQYYNGEERAKGNILERFSAQQFPDLHSELNLSSLELGDSALYFCASSAGTIQETQYFGPGTRLLVL.

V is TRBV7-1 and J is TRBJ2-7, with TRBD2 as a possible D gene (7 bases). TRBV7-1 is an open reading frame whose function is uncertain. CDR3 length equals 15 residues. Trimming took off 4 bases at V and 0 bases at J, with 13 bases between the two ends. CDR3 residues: CASSLGGGRSYEQYF. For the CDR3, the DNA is TGTGCCAGCAGCTTAGGCGGGGGCCGCTCCTACGAGCAGTACTTC.

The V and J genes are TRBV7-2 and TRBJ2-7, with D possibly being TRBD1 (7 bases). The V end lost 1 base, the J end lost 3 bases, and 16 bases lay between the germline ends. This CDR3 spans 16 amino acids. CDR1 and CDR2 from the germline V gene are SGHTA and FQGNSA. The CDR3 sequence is CASSLGQTGRSYEQYF. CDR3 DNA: TGTGCCAGCAGCTTAGGGCAGACAGGGAGGAGCTACGAGCAGTACTTC. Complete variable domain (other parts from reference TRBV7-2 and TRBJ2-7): GAGVSQSPSNKVTEKGKDVELRCDPISGHTALYWYRQSLGQGLEFLIYFQGNSAPDKSGLPSDRFSAERTGGSVSTLTIQRTQQEDSAVYLCASSLGQTGRSYEQYFGPGTRLTVT.

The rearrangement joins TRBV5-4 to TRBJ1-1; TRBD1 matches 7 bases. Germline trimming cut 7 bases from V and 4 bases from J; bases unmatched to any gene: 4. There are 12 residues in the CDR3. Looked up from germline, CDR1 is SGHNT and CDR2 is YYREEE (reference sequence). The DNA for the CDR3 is TGTGCCAGCTTGGCAGGGGGCACTGAAGCTTTCTTT. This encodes CASLAGGTEAFF.

CDR3 in amino acids: CSAPTVETQYF. The CDR3 nucleotides read TGCAGTGCTCCTACTGTGGAGACCCAGTACTTC. The chain couples TRBV20-1 to TRBJ2-5; D is unresolved. This CDR3 is built from 11 residues. V lost 5 bases and J lost 5, with 9 bases in between. Germline assignment: CDR1 DFQATT and CDR2 SNEGSKA (reference sequence).

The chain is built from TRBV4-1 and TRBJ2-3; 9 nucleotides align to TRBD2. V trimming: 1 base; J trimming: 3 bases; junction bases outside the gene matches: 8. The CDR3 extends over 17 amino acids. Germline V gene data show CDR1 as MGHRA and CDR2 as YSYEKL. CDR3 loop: CASSQGRRGGGTDTQYF. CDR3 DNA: TGCGCCAGCAGCCAAGGACGGCGGGGGGGTGGAACAGATACGCAGTATTTT.

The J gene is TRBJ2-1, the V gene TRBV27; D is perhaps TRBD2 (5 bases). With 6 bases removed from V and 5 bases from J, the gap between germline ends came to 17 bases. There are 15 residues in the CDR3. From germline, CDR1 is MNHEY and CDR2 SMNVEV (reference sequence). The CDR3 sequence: CASSLLGVGNNEQFF. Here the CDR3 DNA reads TGTGCCAGCAGCCTACTAGGTGTTGGAAACAATGAGCAGTTCTTC.

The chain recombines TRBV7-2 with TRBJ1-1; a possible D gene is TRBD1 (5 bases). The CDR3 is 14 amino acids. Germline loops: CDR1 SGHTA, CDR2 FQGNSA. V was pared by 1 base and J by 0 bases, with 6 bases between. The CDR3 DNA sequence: TGTGCCAGCAGCTTAGACAGGCTGAACACTGAAGCTTTCTTT. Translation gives CASSLDRLNTEAFF.

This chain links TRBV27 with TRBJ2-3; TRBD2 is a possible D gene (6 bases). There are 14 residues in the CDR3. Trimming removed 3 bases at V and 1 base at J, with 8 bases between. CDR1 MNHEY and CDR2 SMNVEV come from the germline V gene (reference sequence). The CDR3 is CASSLWGGTDTQYF. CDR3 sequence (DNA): TGTGCCAGCAGTTTGTGGGGGGGCACAGATACGCAGTATTTT.

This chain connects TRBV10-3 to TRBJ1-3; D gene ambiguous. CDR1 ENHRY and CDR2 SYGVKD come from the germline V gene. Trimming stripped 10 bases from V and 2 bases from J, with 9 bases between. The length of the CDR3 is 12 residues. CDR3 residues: CATRSAGNTIYF. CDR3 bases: TGTGCCACCAGGAGTGCTGGAAACACCATATATTTT.

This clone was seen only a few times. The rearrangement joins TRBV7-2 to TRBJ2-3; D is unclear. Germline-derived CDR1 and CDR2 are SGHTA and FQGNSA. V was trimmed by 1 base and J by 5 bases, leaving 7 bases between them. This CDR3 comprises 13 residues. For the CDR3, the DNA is TGTGCCAGCAGCTTAGTAGTGCGAGATACGCAGTATTTT. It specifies CASSLVVRDTQYF.

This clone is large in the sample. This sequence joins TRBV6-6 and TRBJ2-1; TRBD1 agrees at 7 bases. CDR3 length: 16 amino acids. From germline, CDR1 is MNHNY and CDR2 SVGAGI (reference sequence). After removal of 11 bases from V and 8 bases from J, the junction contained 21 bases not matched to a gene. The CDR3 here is CAARDVGGVIGDEQFF. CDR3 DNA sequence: TGTGCCGCCAGGGATGTAGGGGGCGTGATAGGAGATGAGCAGTTCTTC.

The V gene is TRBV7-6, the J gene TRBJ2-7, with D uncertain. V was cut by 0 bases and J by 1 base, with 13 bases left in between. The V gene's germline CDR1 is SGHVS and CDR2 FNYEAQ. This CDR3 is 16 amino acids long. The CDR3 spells CASSLAPAGHSYEQYF. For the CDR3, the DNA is TGTGCCAGCAGCTTAGCGCCCGCCGGCCATTCCTACGAGCAGTACTTC.

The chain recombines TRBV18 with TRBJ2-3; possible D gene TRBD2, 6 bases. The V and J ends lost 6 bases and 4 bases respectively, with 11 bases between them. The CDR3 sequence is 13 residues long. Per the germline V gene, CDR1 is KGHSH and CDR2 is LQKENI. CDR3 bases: TGTGCCAGCTCGCGGGAACTCCCAGATACGCAGTATTTT. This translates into CASSRELPDTQYF.

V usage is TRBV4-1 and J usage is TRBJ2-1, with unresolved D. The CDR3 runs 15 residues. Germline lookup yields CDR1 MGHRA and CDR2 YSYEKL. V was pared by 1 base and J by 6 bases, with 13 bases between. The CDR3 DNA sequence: TGCGCCAGCAGCCAAGGGTCTCCGGGCACCAATGAGCAGTTCTTC. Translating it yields CASSQGSPGTNEQFF.

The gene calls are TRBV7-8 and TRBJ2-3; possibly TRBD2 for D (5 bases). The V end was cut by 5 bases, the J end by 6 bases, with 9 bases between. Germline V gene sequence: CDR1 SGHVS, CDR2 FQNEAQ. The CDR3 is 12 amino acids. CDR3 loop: CASSPGIDTQYF. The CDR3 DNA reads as TGTGCCAGCAGCCCGGGGATTGATACGCAGTATTTT.

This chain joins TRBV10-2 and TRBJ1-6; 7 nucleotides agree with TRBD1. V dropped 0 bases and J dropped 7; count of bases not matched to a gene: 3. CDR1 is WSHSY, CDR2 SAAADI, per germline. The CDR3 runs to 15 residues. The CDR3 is CASSESTGSNSPLHF. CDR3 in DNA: TGCGCCAGCAGTGAGTCGACAGGGTCGAATTCACCCCTCCACTTT.

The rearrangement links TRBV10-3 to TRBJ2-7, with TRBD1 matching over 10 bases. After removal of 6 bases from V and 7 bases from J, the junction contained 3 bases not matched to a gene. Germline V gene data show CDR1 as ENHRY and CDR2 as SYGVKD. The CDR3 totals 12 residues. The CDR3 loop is CAIRRTGGEQYF. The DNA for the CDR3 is TGTGCCATCAGGCGGACAGGGGGAGAGCAGTACTTC.

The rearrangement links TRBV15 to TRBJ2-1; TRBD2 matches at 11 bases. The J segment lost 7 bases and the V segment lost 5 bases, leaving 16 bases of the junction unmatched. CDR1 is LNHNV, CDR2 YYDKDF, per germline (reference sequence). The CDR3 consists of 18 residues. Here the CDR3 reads CATSSNGVAGGVENEQFF. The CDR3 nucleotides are TGTGCCACCAGCTCCAACGGGGTAGCGGGGGGGGTGGAAAATGAGCAGTTCTTC.

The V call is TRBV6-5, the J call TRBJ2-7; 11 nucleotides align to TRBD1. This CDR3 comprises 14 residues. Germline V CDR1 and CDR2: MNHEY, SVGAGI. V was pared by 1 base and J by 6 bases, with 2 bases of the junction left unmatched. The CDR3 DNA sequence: TGTGCCAGCAGTTACTACGGGACAGGGGGCGAGCAGTACTTC. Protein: CASSYYGTGGEQYF.